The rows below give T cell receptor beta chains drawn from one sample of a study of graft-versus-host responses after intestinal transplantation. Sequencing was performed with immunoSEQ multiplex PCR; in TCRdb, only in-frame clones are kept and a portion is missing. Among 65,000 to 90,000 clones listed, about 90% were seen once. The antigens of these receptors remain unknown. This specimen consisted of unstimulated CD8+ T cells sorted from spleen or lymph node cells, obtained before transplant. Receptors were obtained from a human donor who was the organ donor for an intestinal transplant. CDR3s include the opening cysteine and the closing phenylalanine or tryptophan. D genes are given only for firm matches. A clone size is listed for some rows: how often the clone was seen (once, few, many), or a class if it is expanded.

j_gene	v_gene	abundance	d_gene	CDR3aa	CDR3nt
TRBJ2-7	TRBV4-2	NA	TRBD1	CASSHGQGSSYEQYF	TGTGCCAGCAGCCATGGACAGGGGAGCAGCTACGAGCAGTACTTC
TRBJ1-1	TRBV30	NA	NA	CAWTRENTEAFF	TGTGCCTGGACCAGGGAGAACACTGAAGCTTTCTTT
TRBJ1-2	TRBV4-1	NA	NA	CASSLFGRVRNYGYTF	TGCGCCAGCAGCCTCTTCGGCAGGGTGAGGAACTATGGCTACACCTTC
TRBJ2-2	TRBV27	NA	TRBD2	CASSFGREVRELFF	TGTGCCAGCAGTTTCGGGAGGGAAGTACGGGAGCTGTTTTTT
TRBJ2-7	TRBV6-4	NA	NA	CASRDSSYEQYF	TGTGCCAGCAGGGACAGCTCCTACGAGCAGTACTTC
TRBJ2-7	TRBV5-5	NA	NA	CASSLFGTYEQYF	TGTGCCAGCAGCTTGTTCGGGACCTACGAGCAGTACTTC
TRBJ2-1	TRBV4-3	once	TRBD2	CASSHVLAGSYNEQFF	TGCGCCAGCAGCCACGTGCTAGCGGGGTCCTACAATGAGCAGTTCTTC
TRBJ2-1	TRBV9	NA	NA	CASKGGQYNEQFF	TGTGCCAGCAAGGGGGGGCAATACAATGAGCAGTTCTTC
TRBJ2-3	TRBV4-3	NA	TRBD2	CASSPTSGHTDTQYF	TGCGCCAGCAGCCCGACTAGCGGTCACACAGATACGCAGTATTTT
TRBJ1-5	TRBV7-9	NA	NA	CASSFHPRGLLGDQPQHF	TGTGCCAGCAGCTTTCATCCTCGGGGACTCCTCGGGGATCAGCCCCAGCATTTT
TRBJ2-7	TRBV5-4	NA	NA	CASSFFGETYEQYF	TGTGCCAGCAGCTTTTTTGGGGAGACCTACGAGCAGTACTTC
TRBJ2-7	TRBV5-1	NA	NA	CASSSRGRTYEQYF	TGCGCCAGCAGCTCTCGGGGGAGAACCTACGAGCAGTACTTC
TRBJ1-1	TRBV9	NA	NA	CASSVHQGKMTEAFF	TGTGCCAGCAGCGTGCACCAGGGGAAGATGACTGAAGCTTTCTTT
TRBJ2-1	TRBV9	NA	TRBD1	CASSAGTETYNEQFF	TGTGCCAGCAGCGCCGGGACAGAAACCTACAATGAGCAGTTCTTC
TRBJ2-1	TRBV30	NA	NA	CAWSVNSNEQFF	TGTGCCTGGAGTGTAAATTCGAATGAGCAGTTCTTC
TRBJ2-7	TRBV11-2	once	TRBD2	CASSLSLAGANYEQYF	TGTGCCAGCAGCCTCTCCCTAGCGGGGGCGAACTACGAGCAGTACTTC
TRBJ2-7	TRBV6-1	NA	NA	CASTRTGPYEQYF	TGTGCCAGCACCCGAACAGGGCCCTACGAGCAGTACTTC
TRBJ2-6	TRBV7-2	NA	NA	CASSLGAPGANVLTF	TGTGCCAGCAGCTTGGGCGCCCCTGGGGCCAACGTCCTGACTTTC
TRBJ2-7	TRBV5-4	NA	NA	CASSLRDSYEQYF	TGTGCCAGCAGCTTGCGGGATTCTTACGAGCAGTACTTC
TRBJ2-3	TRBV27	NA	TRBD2	CASSIGAGDTDTQYF	TGTGCCAGCAGTATTGGGGCGGGGGACACAGATACGCAGTATTTT
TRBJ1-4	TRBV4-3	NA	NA	CASSQDRGRGNEKLFF	TGCGCCAGCAGCCAAGATCGAGGGAGGGGGAATGAAAAACTGTTTTTT
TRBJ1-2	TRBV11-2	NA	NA	CASRHLGGGNYGYTF	TGTGCCAGCAGACATCTGGGGGGAGGGAACTATGGCTACACCTTC
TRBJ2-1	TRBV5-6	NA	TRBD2	CASSLSGGVYNEQFF	TGTGCCAGCAGTCTTAGCGGGGGGGTATACAATGAGCAGTTCTTC
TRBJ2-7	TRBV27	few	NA	CASSYGQTYEQYF	TGTGCCAGCAGTTATGGACAGACCTACGAGCAGTACTTC
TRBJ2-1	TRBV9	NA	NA	CASGRGRGEQFF	TGTGCCTCAGGGCGGGGTCGGGGTGAGCAGTTCTTC
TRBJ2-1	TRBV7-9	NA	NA	CASRQVGALTNEQFF	TGTGCCAGCAGACAAGTGGGGGCGCTAACGAATGAGCAGTTCTTC
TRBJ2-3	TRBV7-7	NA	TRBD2	CASSLGTSGGDTQYF	TGTGCCAGCAGCCTCGGGACTAGCGGGGGGGATACGCAGTATTTT
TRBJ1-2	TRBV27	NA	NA	CASSSPGGGYTF	TGTGCCAGCAGTTCCCCCGGTGGTGGCTACACCTTC
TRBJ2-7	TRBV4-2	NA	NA	CASSQVEQAGTYEQYF	TGTGCCAGCAGCCAAGTAGAACAGGCTGGTACCTACGAGCAGTACTTC
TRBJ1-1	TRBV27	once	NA	CASSPRGGGYTEAFF	TGTGCCAGCAGTCCCAGGGGAGGGGGGTACACTGAAGCTTTCTTT
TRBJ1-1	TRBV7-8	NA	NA	CASSFLTEAFF	TGTGCCAGCAGCTTCTTGACTGAAGCTTTCTTT
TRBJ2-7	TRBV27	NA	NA	CASSQRATTYEQYF	TGTGCCAGCAGTCAGAGAGCGACTACCTACGAGCAGTACTTC
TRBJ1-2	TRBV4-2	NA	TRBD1	CASSPGQAVNNGYTF	TGTGCCAGCAGCCCGGGACAGGCTGTCAACAATGGCTACACCTTC
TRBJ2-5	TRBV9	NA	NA	CASSVGWIDGGETQYF	TGTGCCAGCAGCGTAGGGTGGATAGACGGCGGAGAGACCCAGTACTTC
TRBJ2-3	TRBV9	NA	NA	CASSSGSPTDTQYF	TGTGCCAGCAGTTCCGGGAGCCCCACAGATACGCAGTATTTT
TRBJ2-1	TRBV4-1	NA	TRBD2	CASSHSLRGGFYNEQFF	TGCGCCAGCAGCCACTCACTGCGGGGGGGCTTTTACAATGAGCAGTTCTTC
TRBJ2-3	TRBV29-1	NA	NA	CSVNRVQPGDTQYF	TGCAGCGTTAACAGGGTCCAGCCTGGGGATACGCAGTATTTT
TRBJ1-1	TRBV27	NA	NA	CASSYGGLNTEAFF	TGTGCCAGCAGTTATGGCGGGCTGAACACTGAAGCTTTCTTT
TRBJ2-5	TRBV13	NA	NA	CASSLIADQETQYF	TGTGCCAGCAGCTTAATAGCGGACCAAGAGACCCAGTACTTC
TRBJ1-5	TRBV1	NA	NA	CTGSQAGQFPFGHF	TGCACCGGCAGCCAAGCCGGACAGTTTCCTTTCGGGCATTTT
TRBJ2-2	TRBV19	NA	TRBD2	CASRPRRTSGGNTGELFF	TGTGCCAGTAGGCCAAGAAGGACTAGCGGGGGGAACACCGGGGAGCTGTTTTTT
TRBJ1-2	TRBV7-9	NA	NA	CASSLLGGEAGYTF	TGTGCCAGCAGCTTATTGGGAGGGGAGGCTGGCTACACCTTC
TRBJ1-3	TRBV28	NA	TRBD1	CASSLGSGTGVGNTIYF	TGTGCCAGCAGTTTGGGCTCCGGGACAGGGGTTGGAAACACCATATATTTT
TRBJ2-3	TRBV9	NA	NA	CASSSGTYGREDTQYF	TGTGCCAGCAGCTCAGGGACTTACGGGCGTGAAGATACGCAGTATTTT
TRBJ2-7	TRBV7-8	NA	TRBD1	CASSPDRVISYEQYF	TGTGCCAGCAGCCCGGACAGGGTAATCTCCTACGAGCAGTACTTC
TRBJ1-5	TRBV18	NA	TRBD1	CASSPGIGGMEPQHF	TGTGCCAGCTCGCCCGGTATAGGGGGCATGGAGCCCCAGCATTTT